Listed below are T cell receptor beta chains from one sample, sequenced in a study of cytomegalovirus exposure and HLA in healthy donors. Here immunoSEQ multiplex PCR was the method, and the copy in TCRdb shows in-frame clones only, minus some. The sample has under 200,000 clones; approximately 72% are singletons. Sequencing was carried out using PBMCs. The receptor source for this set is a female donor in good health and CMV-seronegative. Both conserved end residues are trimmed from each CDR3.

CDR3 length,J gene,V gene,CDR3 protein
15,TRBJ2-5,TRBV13,ASSSSLAGSVQETQY
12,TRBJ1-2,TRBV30,ASLPTGTGDGYT
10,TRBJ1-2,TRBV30,AWDRVGHGYT
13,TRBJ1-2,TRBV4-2,ASSQAGQGQLGYT
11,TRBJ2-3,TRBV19,ASSISGEDTQY
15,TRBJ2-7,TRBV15,ATSRVEQDSMTYEQY
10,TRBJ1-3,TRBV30,AWSVSSDTIY
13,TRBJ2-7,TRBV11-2,ASSSGLAETYEQY
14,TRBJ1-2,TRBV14,ASSQDVGFFGGGYT
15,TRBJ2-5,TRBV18,ASSPGTSGRRGGTQY
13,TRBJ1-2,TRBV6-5,ASMLRPLANYGYT
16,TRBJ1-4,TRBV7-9,ASSTGTGAGGANEKLF
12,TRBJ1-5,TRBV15,ATSSRSPQQPQH
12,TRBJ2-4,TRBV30,AWSLGQGRNIQY
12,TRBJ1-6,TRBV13,ASSLNRGNSPLH
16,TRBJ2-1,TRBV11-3,ASSLRTSGISSYNEQF
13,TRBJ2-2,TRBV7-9,ASSFLDTDTGELF
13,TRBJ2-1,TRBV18,ASSPLAGGANEQF
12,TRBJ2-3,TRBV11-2,ASSWLATSHTQY
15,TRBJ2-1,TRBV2,ASSGTGGANGYNEQF
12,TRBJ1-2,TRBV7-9,ASSFMGRNYGYT
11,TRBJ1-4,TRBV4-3,ASTRVRGEKLF
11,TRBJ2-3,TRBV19,ATRGGNTDTQY
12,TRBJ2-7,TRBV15,ATSRQLAVYEQY
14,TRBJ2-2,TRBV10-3,AISESLGTGTGELF
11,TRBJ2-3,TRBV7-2,ASSWTSTDTQY
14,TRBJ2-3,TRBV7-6,ASSPRTVSSTDTQY
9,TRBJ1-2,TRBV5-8,ASSLSSGYT
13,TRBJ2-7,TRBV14,ASSPRAPKSYEQY
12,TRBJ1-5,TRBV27,ASSLRARRQPQH
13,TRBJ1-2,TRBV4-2,ASSQDASANYGYT
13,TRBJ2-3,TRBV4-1,ASRPLADYTDTQY
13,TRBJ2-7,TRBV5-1,ASCPGLAGGHEQY
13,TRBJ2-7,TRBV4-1,ASSPSGGNLYEQY
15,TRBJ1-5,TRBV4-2,ASSQQGEGQGGQPQH